This T cell receptor beta chain is drawn from a study of beta chain features in type 1 diabetes (dated by TCRdb to the late 2010s). With regard to the full study: Mean age, gender distribution, total cell number and subset yield did not differ between patients and healthy donors. A total of about 100,000,000 sorted cells were examined across all samples, and RNA yield correlated strongly with the number of cells per subset. The study compared TCRB repertoires of sorted circulating CD4+ T cell subsets between recently diagnosed type 1 diabetes patients and matched healthy donors. Regulatory and stem cell-like memory subsets were obtained from only 8 patients and roughly 8 healthy donors, while naive and central memory subsets were obtained from all 28 donors. General conclusions and limits of the study: The naive, central memory and regulatory TCRB repertoires appeared to resemble one another more closely among patients than among healthy donors. In all four CD4+ subsets, TCRB CDR3 length was moderately but significantly shorter in type 1 diabetes patients. Shorter templates might be favored by PCR, yet because patient and control samples were amplified and corrected together, any such skew would affect both groups equally. Only small numbers of individuals were included in the HLA sub-analyses, which left unresolved whether HLA type had any influence on TCRB rearrangement. Because cDNA was sequenced instead of genomic DNA, activated cells with high expression could be over-represented, although the groups did not differ in activation or CD3 levels. At VDJ recombination sites, patients with type 1 diabetes made fewer insertions and deleted more nucleotides, a pattern implying thymic rearrangement abnormalities.

For this clone: The clone's antigen remains unknown. No per-base quality is available; no much larger clone lies one base away.

A single peripheral blood draw of approximately 0.11 L on average was collected from each donor into heparinised tubes. A BD FACSAria II was used to sort naive, central memory, regulatory and stem cell-like memory CD4+ T cells with a panel that included CD45RO, CCR7, CD25, CD127, CD95 and CD27. A purity above 95% was achieved for all sorted populations. PBMCs were isolated right away by Lymphoprep density gradient centrifugation and were stained directly, without culture. So that batch effects would be minimized, each experiment stained and sorted samples in pairs, pairing one healthy donor with one patient. V drops 7 bases and J drops 4 bases, leaving 11 bases in between. CDR1 SGHTA and CDR2 FQGNSA are derived from the germline V gene. The CDR3 goes from the cysteine to the phenylalanine over 14 residues. Left in the record is the CDR3 DNA by itself, 42 bases read in frame from the first base. The entire isolated RNA was reverse transcribed using the High Capacity cDNA Reverse Transcription Kit, and thus expressed TCRB transcripts were sequenced. Stem cell-like memory T cell samples underwent survey-depth immunoSEQ sequencing, averaging about 1 million total reads per sample. Sorted cells were lysed in RLT buffer and RNA was extracted with DNase-treated RNeasy Micro or Mini kits, depending on cell number. Each cell subset was processed on its own to prevent cross-contamination, while patient and healthy donor samples were processed together. TCRB sequences were amplified from cDNA with the immunoSEQ multiplex PCR, producing 87-bp fragments spanning the CDR3 region. Sequencing of the amplicons was performed on the Illumina HiSeq platform. Turning to the authors' computational methods: PCR bias was computationally corrected using synthetic template baselines, reads within Hamming distance 2 were collapsed, and singletons that could not be merged were discarded. Reads were aligned against IMGT to assign V, D and J genes, CDR3 length and insertions or deletions at six rearrangement sites. Within each subset, clonotype counts were normalized to the number of sorted cells before true diversity and Gini coefficients were calculated with the tcR R package. The overlap coefficient, calculated on TCRB nucleotide sequences, was used to quantify repertoire sharing. TCRdb re-hosts the immuneACCESS table, in-frame sequences only. Its copies lack some clones; in the studies checked, an unresolved V gene accounts for under half of them, and the cause for the rest is not known. D and trimming come from the DNA, and the V and J calls and clone size come from that table. The sample records under 25,000 clones, about 57% of which are singletons. The top ten clones comprise roughly 0.37% of the sample.

The chain is assembled from TRBV7-2 and TRBJ2-6, with no D gene named confidently. This clonotype was obtained from a man aged 18 to 29 with type 1 diabetes. The material sequenced was stem cell memory CD4+ T cells from blood. The meaning of the sample's cell subset or site label: stem cell-like memory CD4+ T cells. CDR3 protein: CASTPDWGANVLTF. The DNA reads TGTGCCAGCACCCCCGACTGGGGGGCCAACGTCCTGACTTTC.